This T cell receptor beta chain was documented in a study of technical replicates of blood from a handful of donors. This table comes from immunoSEQ multiplex PCR, and its TCRdb copy is limited to in-frame clones, with some not included. The profile shows 75,000 to 100,000 clones, roughly 94% of them singletons. The CDR3 is made up of 15 amino acids. J was trimmed by 4 bases and V by 2 bases; bases with no gene match: 5. Looked up from germline, CDR1 is SGHRS and CDR2 is YFSETQ. The sequencing input was T cells isolated from PBMCs. J is TRBJ1-4 and V is TRBV5-1, with 7 bases fitting TRBD1. The receptor comes from a human donor in good health. DNA of the CDR3: TGCGCCAGCAGCTTTGGGGACAGCCGTAATGAAAAACTGTTTTTT. It yields the protein CASSFGDSRNEKLFF.